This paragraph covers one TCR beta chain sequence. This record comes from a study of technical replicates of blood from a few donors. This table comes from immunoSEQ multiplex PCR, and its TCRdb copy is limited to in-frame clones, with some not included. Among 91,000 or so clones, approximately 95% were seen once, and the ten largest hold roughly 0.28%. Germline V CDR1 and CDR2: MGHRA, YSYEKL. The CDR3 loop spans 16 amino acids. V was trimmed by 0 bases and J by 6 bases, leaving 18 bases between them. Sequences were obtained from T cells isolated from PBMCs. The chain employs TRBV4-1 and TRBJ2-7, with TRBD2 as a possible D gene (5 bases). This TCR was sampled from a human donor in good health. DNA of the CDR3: TGCGCCAGCAGCCAAGAAATCCTAGGAGGAACCAGCGAGCAGTACTTC. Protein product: CASSQEILGGTSEQYF.